A selection of T cell receptor beta chains follows, all from one sample in a study of regulatory T cells in long-lasting Graves disease. A single record per CDR3 protein comes from TCRdb applying MiXCR to the multiplex PCR reads. The sample gives roughly 300,000 distinct CDR3 sequences, less than 20% of which show up once; 29% is in the top ten. The source was peripheral blood mononuclear cells (PBMCs), collected when the disease was refractory, from a patient treated with antithyroid drugs. Receptors originate from a female donor with Graves disease. The CDR3 runs from the conserved cysteine through the conserved F or W. A D gene is named only where the DNA matches it firmly. Only some rows state a clone size, as once, few, many or a class for expanded clones.

cdr3_aa,cdr3_nt,d_call,v_call,clone_size,j_call
CASTRDFGYTF,TGTGCCAGCACAAGGGACTTCGGCTACACCTTC,.,TRBV6-1,many,TRBJ1-2
CSARRLAEFDGELFF,TGCAGTGCTAGAAGGCTAGCCGAATTCGACGGGGAGCTGTTTTTT,.,TRBV20-1,.,TRBJ2-2
CASSTRGPNFSNQPQHF,TGTGCCAGCAGCACCCGGGGACCTAACTTTAGCAATCAGCCCCAGCATTTT,.,TRBV2,.,TRBJ1-5
CASSRSGTEFQPQHF,TGTGCCAGCAGCCGCTCCGGGACAGAATTCCAGCCCCAGCATTTT,TRBD1,TRBV7-9,few,TRBJ1-5
CASSDRTGVNQPQHF,TGTGCCAGCAGTGATCGGACAGGGGTCAATCAGCCCCAGCATTTT,TRBD1,TRBV6-1,many,TRBJ1-5
CASSKAGGLDDRNIQYF,TGTGCCAGTAGTAAGGCAGGGGGCTTAGATGATCGCAACATTCAGTACTTC,TRBD1,TRBV19,few,TRBJ2-4
CASSPNRGSNYGYTF,TGTGCCAGCAGCCCGAACAGGGGGTCTAACTATGGCTACACCTTC,TRBD1,TRBV7-2,many,TRBJ1-2
CASRQGPGYTF,TGTGCCAGCAGACAGGGACCTGGCTACACCTTC,.,TRBV6-1,many,TRBJ1-2
CSARLEGTREQFF,TGCAGTGCTAGATTGGAAGGGACTAGAGAGCAGTTCTTC,TRBD2,TRBV20-1,.,TRBJ2-1
CAWSVGGAGGNEKLFF,TGTGCCTGGAGTGTCGGTGGGGCAGGGGGTAATGAAAAACTGTTTTTT,TRBD1,TRBV30,many,TRBJ1-4
CASSVGVGGNQPQHF,TGTGCCAGCAGCGTAGGGGTTGGGGGCAATCAGCCCCAGCATTTT,.,TRBV9,few,TRBJ1-5
CSVPTGTVYEQYF,TGCAGCGTCCCTACCGGGACAGTCTACGAGCAGTACTTC,TRBD1,TRBV29-1,.,TRBJ2-7
CASSLKVNYGYTF,TGTGCCAGCAGTCTCAAGGTGAACTATGGCTACACCTTC,.,TRBV6-1,.,TRBJ1-2
CASSPPNPLEDYQETQYF,TGTGCCAGCAGCCCCCCTAACCCGCTAGAAGATTACCAAGAGACCCAGTACTTC,.,TRBV7-8,many,TRBJ2-5
CAIRVTGARGMNTEAFF,TGTGCCATCAGGGTAACAGGAGCGAGGGGGATGAACACTGAAGCTTTCTTT,.,TRBV10-3,many,TRBJ1-1
CASSQAHGTAGNTIYF,TGTGCCAGCAGCCAAGCCCACGGGACAGCGGGAAACACCATATATTTT,TRBD1,TRBV4-2,few,TRBJ1-3
CASSFSGDAGYGYTF,TGTGCCAGCAGCTTTTCAGGGGACGCAGGCTATGGCTACACCTTC,.,TRBV5-5,.,TRBJ1-2
CASSLDWREQYF,TGTGCCAGCAGCCTGGATTGGCGCGAGCAGTACTTC,.,TRBV5-6,many,TRBJ2-7
CASRPSPLGGANVLTF,TGTGCCAGCAGACCAAGCCCTTTAGGTGGGGCCAACGTCCTGACTTTC,.,TRBV6-1,many,TRBJ2-6